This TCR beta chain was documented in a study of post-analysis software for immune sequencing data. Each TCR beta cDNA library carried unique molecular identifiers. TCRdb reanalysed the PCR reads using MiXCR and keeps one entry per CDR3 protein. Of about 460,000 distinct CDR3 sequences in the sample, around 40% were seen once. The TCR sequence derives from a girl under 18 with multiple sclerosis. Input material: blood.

CDR3 DNA sequence: TGCAGTGCTAGAAATTGGTCCCCCCAGTACTTC. It yields the protein CSARNWSPQYF. V gene TRBV20-1 combines with J gene TRBJ2-7; no clear D gene. The V end lost 2 bases, the J end lost 10 bases, and 12 bases lay between the germline ends. Germline lookup yields CDR1 DFQATT and CDR2 SNEGSKA (reference sequence). The CDR3 runs to 11 residues.